The subject of this entry is one TCR beta chain. 60 Vbeta and 13 Jbeta primers were used in PCR. Using immunoSEQ multiplex PCR, the repertoire was profiled, and TCRdb retains in-frame clones only, with some absent. The sample has about 190,000 clones, around 81% seen once. The sample belongs to a study of cytomegalovirus exposure and HLA in healthy donors. In the study overall: HLA-typed donors contributed 80 million or so unique TCRs, which were held in an early data release.

CDR1 and CDR2 (germline): ENHRY, SYGVKD. Between the trimmed V and J ends, which lost 6 bases and 2 bases, there was a span of 16 bases. The CDR3 is 15 residues long. V usage is TRBV10-3 and J usage is TRBJ1-1; the D is unclear. The sequenced material came from PBMCs. The source of this sequence is a woman aged 18-30 years in good health and CMV-seropositive. The CDR3, as DNA: TGTGCCATCAGAGGAGGAGACACCGATAACACTGAAGCTTTCTTT. Translated, it gives CAIRGGDTDNTEAFF.